A selection of T cell receptor beta chains follows, all from one sample in a study of CD8 T cells in ankylosing spondylitis. A single record per CDR3 protein comes from TCRdb applying MiXCR to the 5' RACE reads. The data show 250,000 or so distinct CDR3 sequences, with 18% seen just once and around 30% held by the top ten. The sample consisted of blood, either unsorted or a sorted T cell fraction (not recorded which). The receptors here all came from a male donor with ankylosing spondylitis or in good health (not recorded which). Both conserved end residues are part of each CDR3. The order of the fields is clone size, D gene, V gene, J gene, CDR3 DNA, CDR3 protein. A D gene is named only where the DNA matches it firmly. Clone size is shown for a subset of rows, as once, few, many or a class of expanded clone.

>many|TRBD2|TRBV4-1|TRBJ2-7
TGCGCCAGCAGCCAAGAGGTAACTAGCGGGTACGAGCAGTACTTC
CASSQEVTSGYEQYF
>few|NA|TRBV29-1|TRBJ2-6
TGCAGCCCTGTGGGGGGTGCTGGGGCCAACGTCCTGACTTTC
CSPVGGAGANVLTF
>NA|NA|TRBV12-3/TRBV12-4|TRBJ2-1
TGTGCCAGCACCCCCCTGGGGGAAAATAATGAGCAGTTCTTC
CASTPLGENNEQFF
>NA|TRBD1|TRBV29-1|TRBJ2-3
TGCAGCGTTGAAGATCTAGGGGGCGAAGATACGCAGTATTTT
CSVEDLGGEDTQYF
>many|TRBD2|TRBV29-1|TRBJ2-1
TGCAGCGTTGAGGGGGCTAGCGGGAGCTCCTACAATGAGCAGTTCTTC
CSVEGASGSSYNEQFF
>NA|NA|TRBV9|TRBJ1-5
TGTGCCAGCAGCGTAGGGGGTAGCAATCAGCCCCAGCATTTT
CASSVGGSNQPQHF
>NA|TRBD2|TRBV20-1|TRBJ2-3
TGCAGTGCTAGACAACTAGCGGAGAGCACAGATACGCAGTATTTT
CSARQLAESTDTQYF
>few|NA|TRBV15|TRBJ2-1
TGTGCCACCAGCAGAGACGACAACAATGAGCAGTTCTTC
CATSRDDNNEQFF
>once|TRBD2|TRBV7-9|TRBJ2-1
TGTGCCAGCAGCCCCGGCGGGGGATACTACAATGAGCAGTTCTTC
CASSPGGGYYNEQFF
>NA|NA|TRBV15|TRBJ1-1
TGTGCCACCAGCGCCACTTTGAACACTGAAGCTTTCTTT
CATSATLNTEAFF
>NA|NA|TRBV29-1|TRBJ2-7
TGCAGCGTTGACAGGGACCACGAGCAGTACTTC
CSVDRDHEQYF
>many|TRBD1|TRBV29-1|TRBJ2-2
TGCAGCGTTGGCGGGACAGGGGACGCCGGGGAGCTGTTTTTT
CSVGGTGDAGELFF
>many|NA|TRBV4-3|TRBJ1-4
TGCGCCAGCAGCCAAGAAACCTACGATAATGAAAAACTGTTTTTT
CASSQETYDNEKLFF
>few|TRBD2|TRBV10-3|TRBJ2-2
TGTGCCACCGGACTAGCGGGAGGTATAACCGGGGAGCTGTTTTTT
CATGLAGGITGELFF
>NA|NA|TRBV27|TRBJ2-1
TGTGCCAGCAGTTTATTTCGGGGGAATGAGCAGTTCTTC
CASSLFRGNEQFF
>NA|NA|TRBV12-3/TRBV12-4|TRBJ2-1
TGTGCCAGCAGTTCAGGGATTACGGCTAGCAATGAGCAGTTCTTC
CASSSGITASNEQFF
>many|TRBD1|TRBV27|TRBJ2-7
TGTGCCAGCAGTTCCGACAGGGACTACGAGCAGTACTTC
CASSSDRDYEQYF
>many|TRBD2|TRBV11-2|TRBJ2-1
TGTGCCAGCAGCTACCCTAGCGGGACATACAATGAGCAGTTCTTC
CASSYPSGTYNEQFF
>few|TRBD1|TRBV7-9|TRBJ1-4
TGTGCCAGCAGCTCGAGGGACAGTCAAGACGTGAGGGAAAAACTGTTTTTT
CASSSRDSQDVREKLFF
>NA|NA|TRBV29-1|TRBJ1-2
TGCAGCGTTGACGCAGGGTCGGGTCAATCCTATGGCTACACCTTC
CSVDAGSGQSYGYTF
>many|TRBD2|TRBV5-1|TRBJ2-1
TGCGCCAGCAGCCCCCGGGAGGGCGCGATGGATGAGCAGTTCTTC
CASSPREGAMDEQFF
>NA|NA|TRBV18|TRBJ1-5
TGTGCCAGCTCACCAGAACAGGCCCCGAATCAGCCCCAGCATTTT
CASSPEQAPNQPQHF
>NA|NA|TRBV28|TRBJ2-6
TGTGCCAGCAGTTGGGGTAGCTCTGGGGCCAACGTCCTGACTTTC
CASSWGSSGANVLTF
>NA|TRBD1|TRBV3-1|TRBJ2-7
TGTGCCAGCAGCCCGGACCTATCGACAGGGCCCGAGCAGTACTTC
CASSPDLSTGPEQYF
>few|NA|TRBV6-5|TRBJ2-4
TGTGCCAGCAGTTACTCGAAACTAGCACGAAACATTCAGTACTTC
CASSYSKLARNIQYF
>NA|NA|TRBV4-3|TRBJ1-2
TGCGCCAGCAGCCCTCGCGTCGGGGTTACTAACTATGGCTACACCTTC
CASSPRVGVTNYGYTF
>NA|TRBD2|TRBV11-1|TRBJ2-7
TGTGCCAGCAGCGATGGGCTAGCGGGGTACGAGCAGTACTTC
CASSDGLAGYEQYF
>NA|NA|TRBV20-1|TRBJ2-2
TGCAGTGCTAGAGATCTTTTGGCGCAGAGCGGGGAGCTGTTTTTT
CSARDLLAQSGELFF
>few|NA|TRBV29-1|TRBJ2-7
TGCAGCGTTTGGGCAGGGAGCTCCTACGAGCAGTACTTC
CSVWAGSSYEQYF
>NA|TRBD2|TRBV4-1|TRBJ2-1
TGCGCCAGCAGCCAGCCTGGAGAAGTGGACCCGGGAGGTGAGCAGTTCTTC
CASSQPGEVDPGGEQFF
>few|TRBD2|TRBV11-2|TRBJ2-7
TGTGCCAGCAGCTTAGGATCGACGACTAGCGGGAGGGCCTACGAGCAGTACTTC
CASSLGSTTSGRAYEQYF
>NA|NA|TRBV12-3/TRBV12-4|TRBJ2-3
TGTGCCAGCAGTGTGGGGACAAACACAGATACGCAGTATTTT
CASSVGTNTDTQYF
>many|NA|TRBV9|TRBJ2-6
TGTGCCAGCAGCGAACAGGGCTCTGGGGCCAACGTCCTGACTTTC
CASSEQGSGANVLTF
>many|TRBD2|TRBV5-5|TRBJ2-5
TGTGCCAGCAGCTTGGGGACTAGCGTGGAGACCCAGTACTTC
CASSLGTSVETQYF
>few|NA|TRBV9|TRBJ2-1
TGTGCCAGCAGCACCAACCAGGATGAGCAGTTCTTC
CASSTNQDEQFF
>NA|TRBD2|TRBV7-9|TRBJ2-5
TGTGCCAGCAGCTTCGCTAGCGGCGCTCAAGAGACCCAGTACTTC
CASSFASGAQETQYF
>NA|NA|TRBV2|TRBJ2-2
TGTGCCAGCAGTGATACCCAGAACACCGGGGAGCTGTTTTTT
CASSDTQNTGELFF
>once|NA|TRBV12-5|TRBJ2-1
TGTGCTAGTGGTTTGGGATATTACAATGAGCAGTTCTTC
CASGLGYYNEQFF
>NA|TRBD2|TRBV19|TRBJ2-7
TGTGCCAGTAGTACGCGACTAGCGATGAGCTCCTACGAGCAGTACTTC
CASSTRLAMSSYEQYF
>NA|TRBD2|TRBV5-1|TRBJ2-5
TGCGCCAGCAGCACCTGGACTAGCGGGACGACCTGGGCGTACCAAGAGACCCAGTACTTC
CASSTWTSGTTWAYQETQYF
>few|TRBD2|TRBV7-8|TRBJ2-1
TGTGCCAGCAGCTCCCCTCTAGCGGGCGTATACAATGAGCAGTTCTTC
CASSSPLAGVYNEQFF
>NA|NA|TRBV12-3/TRBV12-4|TRBJ2-7
TGTGCCAGCAGCCGCAGCGCCCCTAACTACGAGCAGTACTTC
CASSRSAPNYEQYF
>few|TRBD1|TRBV7-2|TRBJ2-7
TGTGCCAGCAGCTTACAGACAGGGGTACCCTCCTACGAGCAGTACTTC
CASSLQTGVPSYEQYF
>medium-sized|TRBD1|TRBV6-5|TRBJ1-1
TGTGCCAGCAGACAGGGGACTGAAGCTTTCTTT
CASRQGTEAFF